A single sample is the source of the 23 T cell receptor beta chains below, sequenced in a study of blood T cell repertoires in COVID-19. Repertoires were generated with immunoSEQ multiplex PCR, while TCRdb's copy carries only in-frame clones and drops some. The sample lists about 210,000 clones, less than 90% occurring once. The source material was peripheral blood. The origin of the receptors is a man aged 40-49 years with acute or convalescent COVID-19.

J is TRBJ2-5 and V is TRBV10-3; 11 bases match TRBD1. Germline V gene lookup returns CDR1 ENHRY and CDR2 SYGVKD. The CDR3 has 15 amino acids. V trimming: 4 bases; J trimming: 3 bases; junction bases outside the gene matches: 4. CDR3 sequence reads: CAISAVGQGEETQYF. In DNA, the CDR3 is TGTGCCATCAGTGCGGTGGGACAGGGGGAAGAGACCCAGTACTTC.

The V call is TRBV11-3, the J call TRBJ2-1; the D is unclear. Trimming took off 3 bases at V and 9 bases at J, with 9 bases between the two ends. Germline CDR1 reads SGHNT; CDR2 reads YENEEA. The CDR3 has 12 residues. CDR3 nucleotide sequence: TGTGCCAGCAGCTTGGTTGGTAGTGAGCAGTTCTTC. It translates to CASSLVGSEQFF.

This clone occurred a few times. This chain connects TRBV7-9 to TRBJ2-2; D ambiguous. CDR3 length: 15 amino acids. V lost 2 bases, J lost 2 bases, and 9 bases lay in between. Germline values: CDR1 SEHNR, CDR2 FQNEAQ (reference sequence). Written as DNA, the CDR3 is TGTGCCAGCAGCTTACTGGCCCTTAACACCGGGGAGCTGTTTTTT. This codes for CASSLLALNTGELFF.

The gene calls are TRBV7-9 and TRBJ1-3, with a possible D match to TRBD1 (6 bases). The CDR3 loop spans 15 amino acids. Germline CDR1 SEHNR, CDR2 FQNEAQ (reference sequence). V gave up 5 bases and J gave up 3 bases, with 14 bases separating them. The CDR3 spells CASSPQGQIGNTIYF. The CDR3 nucleotides are TGTGCCAGCAGCCCCCAAGGACAGATTGGAAACACCATATATTTT.

The CDR3 nucleotides are TGTGCCAGCAGCCGGGACAGGGGCACCGGGGAGCTGTTTTTT. Translation gives CASSRDRGTGELFF. The genes are TRBV11-3 and TRBJ2-2; 10 bases line up with TRBD1. Germline CDR1 and CDR2: SGHNT and YENEEA. This CDR3 has 14 residues. V lost 5 bases and J lost 4; bases outside the gene matches: 1.

CDR3 residues: CASSQEAGRYNEQFF. The CDR3 bases are TGTGCCAGCAGCCAAGAAGCGGGTCGCTACAATGAGCAGTTCTTC. V and J are TRBV3-1 (or the pseudogene TRBV3-2) and TRBJ2-1; D possibly corresponds to TRBD2 (6 bases). The CDR3 runs to 15 residues. Germline loops: CDR1 LGHDT, CDR2 YNNKEL (reference sequence). V lost 0 bases and J 3 bases, leaving 9 bases between the germline ends.

The chain carries TRBV7-9 and TRBJ1-5; 7 bases line up with TRBD1. Germline V gene lookup returns CDR1 SEHNR and CDR2 FQNEAQ (reference sequence). With 0 bases clipped from V and 1 base from J, the junction kept 0 bases outside the gene matches. This CDR3 region has 15 residues. Written as DNA, the CDR3 is TGTGCCAGCAGCTTAGCCAGGGGGAGCAATCAGCCCCAGCATTTT. It encodes CASSLARGSNQPQHF.

The chain uses TRBV19 and TRBJ2-1, with D maybe TRBD1 (6 bases). Germline V gives CDR1 LNHDA, CDR2 SQIVND (reference sequence). The CDR3 is 12 amino acids. Trimming cost V 4 bases and J 10 bases, with 11 bases left between them. The CDR3 spells CASSRQRGEQFF. The CDR3 coding sequence is TGTGCCAGTAGTAGACAAAGGGGGGAGCAGTTCTTC.

This chain uses TRBV19 with TRBJ1-2, with a possible D match to TRBD1 (6 bases). The CDR3 is 13 residues long. V was pared by 1 base and J by 8 bases, with 11 bases between. Germline lookup yields CDR1 LNHDA and CDR2 SQIVND (reference sequence). The CDR3 loop reads CASSIAGVGGYTF. In DNA, the CDR3 is TGTGCCAGTAGTATAGCAGGGGTTGGCGGCTACACCTTC.

The rearrangement joins TRBV7-7 to TRBJ2-2; D perhaps matches TRBD1 (5 bases). V gave up 3 bases and J gave up 3 bases, with 14 bases separating them. The germline V gene encodes CDR1 SSHAT and CDR2 FNYEAQ (reference sequence). The CDR3 spans 16 residues. CDR3 residues: CASSLLGVQDTGELFF. The DNA of the CDR3 is TGTGCCAGCAGCTTGTTAGGGGTTCAAGACACCGGGGAGCTGTTTTTT.

The V call is TRBV11-2, the J call TRBJ2-4; 9 nucleotides match TRBD1. V shed 5 bases and J 8 bases; nucleotides not matched to a gene: 7. This CDR3 region has 14 residues. Germline V CDR1 and CDR2: SGHAT, FQNNGV. DNA of the CDR3: TGTGCCAGCAGCCCAACAGGGGGCAGGGACATTCAGTACTTC. It encodes CASSPTGGRDIQYF.

The chain has TRBV11-1 and TRBJ1-1; 7 nucleotides match TRBD1. The J segment lost 4 bases and the V segment lost 0 bases, leaving 8 bases of the junction unmatched. The CDR3 consists of 16 residues. Germline V gives CDR1 SGHAT, CDR2 FQDESV (reference sequence). The CDR3 spells CASSLASVGGLTEAFF. The CDR3 DNA is TGTGCCAGCAGCTTAGCGAGCGTAGGGGGCCTCACTGAAGCTTTCTTT.

The chain recombines TRBV2 with TRBJ1-2; D is perhaps TRBD1 (6 bases). Germline V gene lookup returns CDR1 SNHLY and CDR2 FYNNEI. Trimming pared 10 bases from V and 2 bases from J, leaving 8 bases between. The CDR3 length is 11 residues. CDR3 DNA sequence: TGTGCCAAGGGGGGGAACTATGGCTACACCTTC. This translates into CAKGGNYGYTF.

The chain uses TRBV4-2 and TRBJ2-2; TRBD1 matches 9 bases. CDR1 is LGHNA, CDR2 YNFKEQ, per germline. The CDR3 totals 16 residues. V was clipped by 4 bases and J by 0 bases; unmatched bases: 3. The chain's CDR3 is CASSRQGVPNTGELFF. CDR3 nucleotide sequence: TGTGCCAGCAGCCGACAGGGGGTCCCGAACACCGGGGAGCTGTTTTTT.

This sequence joins TRBV6-4 and TRBJ2-1, with 9 bases identical to TRBD2. Germline V gene lookup returns CDR1 MRHNA and CDR2 SNTAGT. CDR3 length: 15 amino acids. Unmatched junction bases numbered 8, after V lost 3 bases and J lost 8 bases. In DNA form, the CDR3 reads TGTGCCAGCAGTGAGGAGGCGGGAGGGCCCTATGAGCAGTTCTTC. This codes for CASSEEAGGPYEQFF.

The rearrangement uses TRBV6-5 and TRBJ1-3; D remains unclear. This CDR3 comprises 14 residues. With 6 bases removed from V and 0 bases from J, the gap between germline ends came to 9 bases. Germline loops: CDR1 MNHEY, CDR2 SVGAGI. The CDR3 nucleotides read TGTGCCAGCAGCCGCGGGGTCTCTGGAAACACCATATATTTT. Translated: CASSRGVSGNTIYF.

V gene TRBV2 combines with J gene TRBJ2-7; 12 bases fit TRBD2. The CDR3 loop spans 14 amino acids. V was pared by 6 bases and J by 3 bases, with 3 bases of the junction left unmatched. CDR1 and CDR2 (germline): SNHLY, FYNNEI. In DNA, the CDR3 is TGTGCCAGCAGAGAGACTAGCGGGAGCTACGAGCAGTACTTC. It codes for CASRETSGSYEQYF.

V is TRBV19 and J is TRBJ1-1; D call uncertain. This CDR3 is built from 11 residues. CDR1 and CDR2 from the germline V gene are LNHDA and SQIVND (reference sequence). V lost 5 bases and J 10 bases, leaving 11 bases between the germline ends. The CDR3 DNA sequence: TGTGCCAGTAGTCCGGGTCCGAGAGCTTTCTTT. It is translated as CASSPGPRAFF.

Here the CDR3 DNA reads TGTGCCAGCAGCCAATTCGTCGGGACCTACGAGCAGTACTTC. This sequence encodes CASSQFVGTYEQYF. This chain connects TRBV3-1 (or the pseudogene TRBV3-2) to TRBJ2-7; the D gene is possibly TRBD2 (5 bases). V dropped 2 bases and J dropped 2 bases, with 10 bases sitting between them. CDR1 is LGHDT and CDR2 is YNNKEL in the germline V gene (reference sequence). The CDR3 sequence is 14 residues long.

This chain joins TRBV18 and TRBJ2-7; TRBD2 aligns across 13 bases. The V gene end was trimmed by 3 bases and the J gene end by 4 bases; junction bases not matched to a gene: 12. Per the germline V gene, CDR1 is KGHSH and CDR2 is LQKENI. This CDR3 has 18 residues. The CDR3 DNA reads TGTGCCAGCTCACCCTCGAACCGGGGACTAGCGGGAAATTACGAGCAGTACTTC. Translation: CASSPSNRGLAGNYEQYF.

The chain has TRBV19 and TRBJ1-5; no clear D. Germline CDR1 LNHDA, CDR2 SQIVND (reference sequence). This CDR3 contains 13 residues. V dropped 6 bases and J dropped 5 bases, with 11 bases sitting between them. In nucleotides, the CDR3 is TGTGCCAGTAGCCATCAAACAGATCAGCCCCAGCATTTT. It yields the protein CASSHQTDQPQHF.

The rearrangement joins TRBV5-1 to TRBJ2-5; no definite D call. Germline CDR1 is SGHRS and CDR2 is YFSETQ. Trimming pared 1 base from V and 5 bases from J, leaving 12 bases between. There are 14 residues in the CDR3. In DNA, the CDR3 is TGCGCCAGCAGCTTGCGCGGTTCAGACGAGACCCAGTACTTC. Amino acid sequence: CASSLRGSDETQYF.

V and J are TRBV27 and TRBJ1-1, with unresolved D. Trimming took off 6 bases at V and 6 bases at J, with 14 bases between the two ends. CDR1 is MNHEY and CDR2 is SMNVEV in the germline V gene (reference sequence). The CDR3 loop spans 13 amino acids. The CDR3 nucleotides are TGTGCCAGCAGCCCCATCGGGAGGGCTGAAGCTTTCTTT. The encoded protein is CASSPIGRAEAFF.